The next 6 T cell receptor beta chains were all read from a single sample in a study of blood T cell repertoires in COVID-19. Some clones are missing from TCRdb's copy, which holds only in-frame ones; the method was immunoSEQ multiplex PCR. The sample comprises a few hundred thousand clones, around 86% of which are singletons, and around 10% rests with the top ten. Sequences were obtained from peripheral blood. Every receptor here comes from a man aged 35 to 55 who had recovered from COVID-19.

CDR3 residues: CASGQVDDYGYTF. Here the CDR3 DNA reads TGTGCCAGTGGACAGGTCGATGACTATGGCTACACCTTC. The chain joins TRBV6-5 to TRBJ1-2, with 7 bases aligning to TRBD1. V trimming: 9 bases; J trimming: 3 bases; junction bases outside the gene matches: 7. The germline V gene encodes CDR1 MNHEY and CDR2 SVGAGI. The CDR3 is made up of 13 amino acids.

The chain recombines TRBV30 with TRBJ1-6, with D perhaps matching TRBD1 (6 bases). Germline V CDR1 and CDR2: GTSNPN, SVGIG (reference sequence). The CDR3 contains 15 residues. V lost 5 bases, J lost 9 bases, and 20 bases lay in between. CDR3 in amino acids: CAWGRRDKRGSPLHF. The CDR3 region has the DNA TGTGCCTGGGGGCGCCGGGACAAACGGGGTTCACCCCTCCACTTT.

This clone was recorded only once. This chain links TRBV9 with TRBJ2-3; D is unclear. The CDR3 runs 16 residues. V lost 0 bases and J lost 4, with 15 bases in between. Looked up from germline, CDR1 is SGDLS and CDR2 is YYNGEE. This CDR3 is CASSVAVSSRADTQYF. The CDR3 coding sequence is TGTGCCAGCAGCGTAGCCGTTAGCAGCCGGGCAGATACGCAGTATTTT.

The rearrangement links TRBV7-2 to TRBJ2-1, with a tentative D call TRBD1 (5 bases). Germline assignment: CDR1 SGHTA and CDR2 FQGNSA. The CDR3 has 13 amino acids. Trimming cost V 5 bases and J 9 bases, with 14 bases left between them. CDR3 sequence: CASSLPGYAEQFF. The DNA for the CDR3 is TGTGCCAGCAGCCTCCCAGGGTATGCTGAGCAGTTCTTC.

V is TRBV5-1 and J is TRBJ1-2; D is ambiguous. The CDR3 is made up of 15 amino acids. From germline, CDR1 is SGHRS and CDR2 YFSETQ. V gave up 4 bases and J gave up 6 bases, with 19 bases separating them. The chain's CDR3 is CASSPDLTSQNGYTF. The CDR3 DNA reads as TGCGCCAGCAGCCCCGACCTGACAAGTCAAAATGGCTACACCTTC.

DNA for the CDR3: TGTGCCAGTAGTATCCTCGGGGGGGGCTATGGCTACACCTTC. It encodes CASSILGGGYGYTF. This chain connects TRBV19 to TRBJ1-2; tentative D call: TRBD1 (5 bases). This CDR3 comprises 14 residues. The V end was cut by 3 bases, the J end by 4 bases, with 12 bases between. Germline loops: CDR1 LNHDA, CDR2 SQIVND (reference sequence).